What follows is one TCR beta chain and its context. This entry comes from a study of T cells in localized non-small cell lung cancer. This CDR3 is 14 amino acids long. The V gene's germline CDR1 is LGHNA and CDR2 YNFKEQ. Unmatched junction bases numbered 6, after V lost 1 base and J lost 6 bases. Clones were sequenced by immunoSEQ multiplex PCR, and TCRdb holds only the in-frame ones, with some missing. The table includes over 20,000 clones, roughly 87% detected once. Sequenced here: peripheral blood, sampled before any cancer treatment. This receptor was identified in a male donor at least 60 years old with stage I squamous cell lung carcinoma. The chain joins TRBV4-2 to TRBJ2-7, with 7 bases lining up with TRBD2. CDR3 region: CASSQAEGGSEQYF. The DNA for the CDR3 is TGTGCCAGCAGCCAAGCTGAGGGAGGGAGCGAGCAGTACTTC.